The 13 T cell receptor beta chains given below trace back to one sample, sequenced in a study of cytomegalovirus exposure and HLA in healthy donors. PCR employed 60 Vbeta and 13 Jbeta primers. TCRdb's table, derived via immunoSEQ multiplex PCR, lists solely in-frame clones and lacks some. The data contain over 95,000 clones, over 65% of them singletons. Sequencing was done on a sample of PBMCs. The origin of the receptors is a female donor in good health and CMV-seronegative.

The chain is built from TRBV19 and TRBJ1-4; D unclear. Germline-derived CDR1 and CDR2 are LNHDA and SQIVND (reference sequence). This CDR3 has 12 residues. Trimming stripped 9 bases from V and 6 bases from J, with 11 bases between. The CDR3 spells CASRTEDEKLFF. The CDR3 DNA reads as TGTGCCAGCCGAACGGAGGATGAAAAACTGTTTTTT.

The CDR3 bases are TGTGCCAGCAGCCCGGGGATGGACGGCTTTAACTATGGCTACACCTTC. Its protein product is CASSPGMDGFNYGYTF. The rearrangement links TRBV14 to TRBJ1-2; D is ambiguous. The CDR3 extends over 16 amino acids. Germline CDR1 and CDR2: SGHDN and FVKESK. The V end lost 4 bases, the J end lost 1 base, and 16 bases lay between the germline ends.

A single count supports this clone. V gene TRBV7-8 combines with J gene TRBJ2-3; 8 nucleotides align to TRBD1. V trimming: 5 bases; J trimming: 11 bases; junction bases outside the gene matches: 12. Germline assignment: CDR1 SGHVS and CDR2 FQNEAQ. This CDR3 comprises 14 residues. CDR3 amino acids: CASSPRTGQGGQYF. CDR3 DNA sequence: TGTGCCAGCAGCCCCCGGACAGGGCAGGGTGGGCAGTATTTT.

The chain recombines TRBV18 with TRBJ2-5, with 8 bases fitting TRBD2. The V gene end was trimmed by 6 bases and the J gene end by 3 bases; junction bases not matched to a gene: 15. Germline V lookup: CDR1 KGHSH, CDR2 LQKENI. This CDR3 is built from 17 residues. As DNA, the CDR3 is TGTGCCAGCTCCCGTCGGGGGGGCCCGACGGGGGAAGAGACCCAGTACTTC. Amino acids: CASSRRGGPTGEETQYF.

V is TRBV15 and J is TRBJ2-7, with 9 bases aligning to TRBD1. With 4 bases clipped from V and 6 bases from J, the junction kept 4 bases outside the gene matches. Germline CDR1 is LNHNV and CDR2 is YYDKDF (reference sequence). There are 13 residues in the CDR3. The CDR3 protein is CATSKDRGREQYF. For the CDR3, the DNA is TGTGCCACCAGCAAGGACAGGGGCCGCGAGCAGTACTTC.

This clone was detected once. The chain recombines TRBV5-5 with TRBJ2-7, with 9 bases that match TRBD1. The CDR3 loop spans 15 amino acids. The J segment lost 2 bases and the V segment lost 3 bases, leaving 6 bases of the junction unmatched. Germline assignment: CDR1 SGHKS and CDR2 YYEKEE (reference sequence). The DNA for the CDR3 is TGTGCCAGCAGCTCTGGGACAGGGTTCCCCTACGAGCAGTACTTC. Protein: CASSSGTGFPYEQYF.

This chain joins TRBV5-6 and TRBJ2-3, with 12 positions matching TRBD2. The CDR3 has 17 residues. The V gene end was trimmed by 1 base and the J gene end by 2 bases; junction bases not matched to a gene: 5. Germline values: CDR1 SGHDT, CDR2 YYEEEE. The CDR3 nucleotides read TGTGCCAGCAGCTTGACTAGCGGGGGGACTCACACAGATACGCAGTATTTT. Translated, it gives CASSLTSGGTHTDTQYF.

The genes are TRBV4-1 and TRBJ2-7; D remains unclear. The germline gives CDR1 MGHRA, CDR2 YSYEKL. V was clipped by 3 bases and J by 2 bases, with 11 bases between them. The CDR3 totals 14 residues. CDR3 nucleotides: TGCGCCAGCAGCCACCAACACCTCCCCTACGAGCAGTACTTC. The encoded protein is CASSHQHLPYEQYF.

The rearrangement links TRBV4-2 to TRBJ1-6; 9 nucleotides align to TRBD1. Germline CDR1 is LGHNA and CDR2 is YNFKEQ. Trimming at V came to 4 bases and at J to 7 bases, leaving 2 bases not matched to a gene. This CDR3 comprises 14 residues. The CDR3 sequence: CASSPGTGNSPLHF. The CDR3 coding sequence is TGTGCCAGCAGCCCTGGGACAGGGAATTCACCCCTCCACTTT.

The chain has TRBV7-8 and TRBJ2-3; 8 nucleotides match TRBD2. The V and J ends lost 10 bases and 0 bases, in that order; junction bases with no gene match: 15. Germline assignment: CDR1 SGHVS and CDR2 FQNEAQ. The length of the CDR3 is 17 residues. CDR3: CATRRRGARYSTDTQYF. In DNA, the CDR3 is TGTGCCACCCGGAGGCGGGGGGCACGTTATAGCACAGATACGCAGTATTTT.

The CDR3: CASSVKTGRPGNTIYF. The DNA of the CDR3 is TGTGCCAGCAGCGTAAAGACAGGGAGGCCTGGAAACACCATATATTTT. This chain uses TRBV9 with TRBJ1-3; TRBD1 aligns across 7 bases. Germline loops: CDR1 SGDLS, CDR2 YYNGEE. The CDR3 spans 16 residues. Unmatched junction bases numbered 6, after V lost 1 base and J lost 2 bases.

The V call is TRBV7-8, the J call TRBJ2-1; the D gene is possibly TRBD2 (5 bases). The CDR3 extends over 15 amino acids. V lost 5 bases, J lost 7 bases, and 18 bases lay in between. Germline lookup yields CDR1 SGHVS and CDR2 FQNEAQ. CDR3 coding DNA: TGTGCCAGCAGCGTCGGACGCAGCACGGGGAATGAGCAGTTCTTC. Protein sequence: CASSVGRSTGNEQFF. The variable domain in full, completed from reference TRBV7-8 and TRBJ2-1, reads GAGVSQSPRYKVAKRGQDVALRCDPISGHVSLFWYQQALGQGPEFLTYFQNEAQLDKSGLPSDRFFAERPEGSVSTLKIQRTQQEDSAVYLCASSVGRSTGNEQFFGPGTRLTVL.

This chain uses TRBV30 with TRBJ1-5; no firm D call. The CDR3 loop spans 15 amino acids. V lost 2 bases and J 6 bases, leaving 17 bases between the germline ends. Per the germline V gene, CDR1 is GTSNPN and CDR2 is SVGIG (reference sequence). CDR3 nucleotides: TGTGCCTGGAGTTTAGAGAGCCCTTTGATTCAGCCCCAGCATTTT. Its protein is CAWSLESPLIQPQHF.